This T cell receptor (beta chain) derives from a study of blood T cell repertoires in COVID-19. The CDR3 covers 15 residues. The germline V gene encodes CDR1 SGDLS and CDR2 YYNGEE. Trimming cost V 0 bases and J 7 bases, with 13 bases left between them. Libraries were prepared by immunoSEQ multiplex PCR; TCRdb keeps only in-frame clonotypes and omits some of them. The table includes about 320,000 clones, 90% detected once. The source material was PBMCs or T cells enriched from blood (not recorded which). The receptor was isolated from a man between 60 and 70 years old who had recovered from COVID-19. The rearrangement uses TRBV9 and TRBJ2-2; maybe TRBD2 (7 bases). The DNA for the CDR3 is TGTGCCAGCAGCGTAGTGGGGGGGCGAAGCGGGGAGCTGTTTTTT. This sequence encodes CASSVVGGRSGELFF.